This TCR beta chain emerged from a study of identical twins. General observations from the study: Rather than following the same donors, the conclusions depended on cross-sectional statistical analysis. There was an excess of low generation probability in the out-of-frame alpha sequences that twins shared.

A universal primer site was incorporated via template switching, and the cDNA contained unique molecular identifiers. TCRdb called the 5' RACE reads again in MiXCR, with one record for every CDR3 protein. This table has some 1,600,000 distinct CDR3 sequences, about 32% appearing once. This clonotype came up a few times. Antigen: not known. The CDR3 extends over 14 amino acids. With 5 bases removed from V and 8 bases from J, the gap between germline ends came to 16 bases. The germline V gene encodes CDR1 MNHEY and CDR2 SVGAGI. The receptor comes from a newborn girl in good health. The V gene is TRBV6-5, the J gene TRBJ2-1, with D perhaps given as TRBD1 or TRBD2 (5 bases each). The specimen sequenced was cord blood. DNA of the CDR3: TGTGCCAGCAGTAGGGACCCCCTGGTCGATGAGCAGTTCTTC. It translates to CASSRDPLVDEQFF.